The subject of this entry is one T cell receptor beta chain. The data belong to a study of blood T cell repertoires in COVID-19. For the study at large: The samples span acute and convalescent COVID-19 from the United States, Italy and Spain. Sources were T cells, B-cell-depleted T cells, or PBMCs; the material itself was cDNA or gDNA.

Original processing methods: Reference gene primer amplification gave estimated nucleated cell counts. Generated by immunoSEQ multiplex PCR, the TCRdb table keeps only in-frame clones and is missing some. From that table come the V and J calls and clone size; the DNA was used to work out D and trimming. The sample holds around 50,000 clones; 90% are singletons and the top ten take around 20%. The sample consisted of peripheral blood. This clonotype was obtained from an older man with active COVID-19.

The CDR3 region is CASSRGQGANYEQYF. For the CDR3, the DNA is TGCGCCAGCAGCCGAGGACAGGGGGCGAACTACGAGCAGTACTTC. This rearrangement joins TRBV4-1 to TRBJ2-7, with 11 bases that match TRBD1. J gave up 3 bases and V 4 bases, and 5 bases lay outside the gene matches. The germline gives CDR1 MGHRA, CDR2 YSYEKL. The CDR3 has 15 residues.